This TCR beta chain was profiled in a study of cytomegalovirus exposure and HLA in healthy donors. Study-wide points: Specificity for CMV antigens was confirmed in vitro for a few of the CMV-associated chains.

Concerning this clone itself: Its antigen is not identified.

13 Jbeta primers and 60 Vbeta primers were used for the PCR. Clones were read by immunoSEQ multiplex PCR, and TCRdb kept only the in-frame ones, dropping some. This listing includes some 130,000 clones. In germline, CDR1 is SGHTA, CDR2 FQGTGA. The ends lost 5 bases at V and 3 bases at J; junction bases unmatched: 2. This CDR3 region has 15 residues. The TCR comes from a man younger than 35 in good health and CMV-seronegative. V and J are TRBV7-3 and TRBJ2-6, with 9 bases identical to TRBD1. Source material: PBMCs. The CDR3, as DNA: TGTGCCAGCAGCGGGGACAGGGTTGGGGCCAACGTCCTGACTTTC. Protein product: CASSGDRVGANVLTF. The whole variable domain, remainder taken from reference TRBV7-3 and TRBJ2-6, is GAGVSQTPSNKVTEKGKYVELRCDPISGHTALYWYRQSLGQGPEFLIYFQGTGAADDSGLPNDRFFAVRPEGSVSTLKIQRTERGDSAVYLCASSGDRVGANVLTFGAGSRLTVL.